This is a list of T cell receptor beta chains from one sample in a study of OX40 agonist ivuxolimab in advanced cancers. TCRdb's copy holds only in-frame clones and misses some; the assay was immunoSEQ multiplex PCR. The repertoire has roughly 30,000 clones, around 88% of them found once; the top ten carry 28%. The source was CD4+ or CD8+ T cells sorted from blood, collected in a trial of the OX40 agonist ivuxolimab. All receptors come from an adult with an advanced solid tumor such as melanoma, head and neck, liver or kidney cancer. CDR3s include the opening cysteine and the closing phenylalanine or tryptophan. The D gene is left open where the match is weak. Not all rows give a size; the values are once, few, many and, for expanded clones, a class.

j_gene	abundance	v_gene	d_gene	CDR3aa	CDR3nt
TRBJ2-3	-	TRBV11-3	-	CASSLYGADTQYF	TGTGCCAGCAGCTTATATGGAGCAGATACGCAGTATTTT
TRBJ2-7	-	TRBV28	TRBD1	CASSLEQGYPYEQYF	TGTGCCAGCAGCTTAGAACAGGGGTACCCCTACGAGCAGTACTTC
TRBJ2-3	-	TRBV30	TRBD1	CAWSEDRGTDTQYF	TGTGCCTGGAGTGAGGACAGGGGCACAGATACGCAGTATTTT
TRBJ2-1	once	TRBV5-1	-	CASSLQGPNEQFF	TGCGCCAGCAGCCTACAGGGCCCCAATGAGCAGTTCTTC
TRBJ1-1	-	TRBV10-3	-	CASGWGPNTEAFF	TGTGCCAGCGGTTGGGGACCGAACACTGAAGCTTTCTTT
TRBJ2-5	-	TRBV5-1	-	CASSLSGGLQETQYF	TGCGCCAGCAGCTTGTCGGGGGGCCTACAAGAGACCCAGTACTTC
TRBJ2-1	-	TRBV2	-	CASPSQGGLYNEQFF	TGTGCCAGCCCTTCACAAGGAGGCCTTTACAATGAGCAGTTCTTC
TRBJ2-7	-	TRBV28	TRBD1	CASSYRGPHEQYF	TGTGCCAGCAGTTACAGGGGGCCCCACGAGCAGTACTTC
TRBJ2-1	-	TRBV7-9	-	CASSRAPFEQFF	TGTGCCAGCAGCCGGGCACCGTTTGAGCAGTTCTTC
TRBJ1-5	-	TRBV7-2	-	CASSLLGVDNQPQHF	TGTGCCAGCAGCTTATTGGGGGTTGACAATCAGCCCCAGCATTTT
TRBJ1-1	few	TRBV30	TRBD1	CAWTIGQGATEAFF	TGTGCCTGGACTATCGGACAGGGGGCCACTGAAGCTTTCTTT
TRBJ2-2	-	TRBV27	-	CASSSYTGELFF	TGTGCCAGCAGTTCTTACACCGGGGAGCTGTTTTTT
TRBJ2-5	-	TRBV4-1	TRBD1	CASSHPNLDRPAGETQYF	TGCGCCAGCAGCCATCCCAATTTGGACAGGCCCGCGGGAGAGACCCAGTACTTC
TRBJ1-1	-	TRBV7-8	TRBD1	CASSPLQGLNTEAFF	TGTGCCAGCAGCCCCTTACAGGGGCTGAACACTGAAGCTTTCTTT
TRBJ1-2	-	TRBV2	TRBD1	CASPQTGGDGYTF	TGTGCCAGCCCGCAAACAGGGGGGGATGGCTACACCTTC
TRBJ2-7	-	TRBV27	-	CASSLGSLGEQYF	TGTGCCAGCAGTTTAGGGAGCCTGGGAGAGCAGTACTTC
TRBJ1-4	-	TRBV11-2	-	CASSLGWTGTNEKLFF	TGTGCCAGCAGCTTAGGGTGGACGGGGACTAATGAAAAACTGTTTTTT
TRBJ2-7	-	TRBV7-9	-	CASSLFGGGQPLTYEQYF	TGTGCCAGCAGCTTATTTGGCGGGGGACAGCCCCTCACCTACGAGCAGTACTTC
TRBJ1-4	-	TRBV6-5	-	CASIPDRFEEKLFF	TGTGCCAGCATCCCGGACCGGTTTGAGGAAAAACTGTTTTTT
TRBJ1-5	few	TRBV4-1	-	CASSQAGEGQPQHF	TGCGCCAGCAGCCAAGCCGGGGAAGGGCAGCCCCAGCATTTT
TRBJ2-1	-	TRBV28	TRBD1	CASSFSGQGGNEQFF	TGTGCCAGCAGTTTTTCGGGACAGGGGGGAAATGAGCAGTTCTTC
TRBJ2-2	-	TRBV7-9	-	CASSSGAAPGELFF	TGTGCCAGCAGCTCAGGGGCCGCGCCGGGGGAGCTGTTTTTT
TRBJ1-5	-	TRBV21-1	-	CASSNPFGLSEGQPQHF	TGTGCCAGCAGCAATCCCTTCGGACTGAGTGAGGGTCAGCCCCAGCATTTT
TRBJ1-2	-	TRBV2	-	CASSEGSGSANYGYTF	TGTGCCAGCAGTGAAGGGTCGGGCAGTGCTAACTATGGCTACACCTTC
TRBJ2-7	-	TRBV5-1	-	CASSTTGPPTEQYF	TGCGCCAGCAGCACAACGGGACCCCCAACCGAGCAGTACTTC
TRBJ1-5	-	TRBV4-1	-	CASSRDGAAQPQHF	TGCGCCAGCAGCCGGGACGGTGCGGCTCAGCCCCAGCATTTT
TRBJ1-6	once	TRBV6-1	-	CASSEAGVNNSPLHF	TGTGCCAGCAGTGAAGCAGGGGTAAATAATTCACCCCTCCACTTT
TRBJ2-2	-	TRBV10-3	TRBD2	CAISGSSGATGELFF	TGTGCCATCAGTGGTTCTAGCGGGGCGACCGGGGAGCTGTTTTTT
TRBJ2-3	-	TRBV11-3	TRBD1	CASSSRTGAADTQYF	TGTGCCAGCAGCTCACGGACAGGGGCGGCAGATACGCAGTATTTT
TRBJ2-7	-	TRBV11-2	TRBD1	CASSLGRGREQYF	TGTGCCAGCAGCTTAGGCAGGGGGCGCGAGCAGTACTTC
TRBJ1-2	-	TRBV19	TRBD1	CASSSGQDPSIYGYTF	TGTGCCAGTAGTTCTGGACAGGACCCCTCTATCTATGGCTACACCTTC
TRBJ1-5	-	TRBV5-5	-	CASSRGILFDQPQHF	TGTGCCAGCAGCCGGGGGATTTTGTTCGATCAGCCCCAGCATTTT
TRBJ2-5	-	TRBV15	-	CATSSLQETQYF	TGTGCCACCAGCAGCCTCCAAGAGACCCAGTACTTC
TRBJ1-1	-	TRBV5-1	TRBD1	CASSSYRGIGTEAFF	TGCGCCAGCAGCTCCTACAGGGGTATAGGGACTGAAGCTTTCTTT
TRBJ1-1	-	TRBV2	-	CASSEGRGLTEAFF	TGTGCCAGCAGCGAAGGTAGGGGGTTAACTGAAGCTTTCTTT
TRBJ2-7	-	TRBV18	-	CASSPYGGPTYEQYF	TGTGCCAGCTCACCATACGGGGGCCCGACCTACGAGCAGTACTTC
TRBJ2-1	-	TRBV6-4	TRBD2	CASSTSGGANNEQFF	TGTGCCAGCAGTACTAGCGGGGGGGCCAACAATGAGCAGTTCTTC
TRBJ1-4	once	TRBV28	-	CASSSTRDGVATNEKLFF	TGTGCCAGCAGTTCAACCCGGGACGGCGTAGCAACTAATGAAAAACTGTTTTTT
TRBJ2-7	-	TRBV10-3	-	CAISEPTGNSYEQYF	TGTGCCATCAGTGAGCCGACAGGTAATTCCTACGAGCAGTACTTC
TRBJ2-2	-	TRBV15	TRBD2	CATSRTSGGAGELFF	TGTGCCACCAGCAGGACTAGCGGGGGGGCAGGGGAGCTGTTTTTT
TRBJ2-1	-	TRBV5-4	-	CASSFGAQVIQDNEQFF	TGTGCCAGCAGCTTTGGCGCACAGGTTATACAGGACAATGAGCAGTTCTTC
TRBJ2-7	few	TRBV18	-	CASSPGQGTYEQYF	TGTGCCAGCTCACCAGGGCAGGGCACCTACGAGCAGTACTTC
TRBJ2-7	-	TRBV11-2	-	CASSLGWGGYEQYF	TGTGCCAGCAGCTTAGGGTGGGGAGGCTACGAGCAGTACTTC
TRBJ2-5	-	TRBV7-2	TRBD1	CASSSRLQGIWGAETQYF	TGTGCCAGCAGTTCACGCCTACAGGGGATTTGGGGTGCAGAGACCCAGTACTTC
TRBJ2-7	-	TRBV5-1	-	CASSPTDYEQYF	TGCGCCAGCAGCCCGACAGACTACGAGCAGTACTTC
TRBJ2-7	-	TRBV5-8	-	CASSLMDRPYEQYF	TGTGCCAGCAGCTTGATGGACAGACCCTACGAGCAGTACTTC
TRBJ1-6	-	TRBV19	-	CASSIVGGSPLHF	TGTGCCAGTAGTATAGTCGGGGGTTCACCCCTCCACTTT
TRBJ2-3	-	TRBV10-3	-	CAITPKAELTDTQYF	TGTGCCATCACCCCAAAAGCGGAACTCACAGATACGCAGTATTTT
TRBJ1-6	few	TRBV29-1	-	CSVSDSSGNSPLHF	TGCAGCGTTTCAGACAGCTCGGGGAATTCACCCCTCCACTTT
TRBJ2-2	-	TRBV6-5	-	CASSYSSRTGELFF	TGTGCCAGCAGTTACTCGAGCCGGACCGGGGAGCTGTTTTTT
TRBJ2-2	-	TRBV6-5	TRBD1	CASSEWTGENGELFF	TGTGCCAGCAGCGAATGGACAGGGGAAAACGGGGAGCTGTTTTTT
TRBJ1-1	few	TRBV5-1	TRBD1	CASSLAGSQGANTEAFF	TGCGCCAGCAGCTTGGCCGGCTCACAGGGGGCGAACACTGAAGCTTTCTTT
TRBJ1-6	-	TRBV19	-	CASSPGDSYNSPLHF	TGTGCCAGTAGCCCGGGGGACTCCTATAATTCACCCCTCCACTTT
TRBJ1-3	-	TRBV15	-	CATSRDLTLNSGNTIYF	TGTGCCACCAGCAGAGATTTGACGTTAAACTCTGGAAACACCATATATTTT
TRBJ2-7	-	TRBV7-8	-	CASRGQGGQYGLEQYF	TGTGCCAGCAGGGGTCAAGGGGGACAATATGGGCTGGAGCAGTACTTC
TRBJ2-7	-	TRBV18	-	CASSPRADYEQYF	TGTGCCAGCTCACCAAGGGCAGATTACGAGCAGTACTTC
TRBJ1-2	once	TRBV19	-	CASSIGGVGYTF	TGTGCCAGTAGTATCGGGGGAGTTGGCTACACCTTC